Listed below are T cell receptor beta chains from one sample, sequenced in a study of blood T cell repertoires in COVID-19. Libraries were prepared by immunoSEQ multiplex PCR; TCRdb keeps only in-frame clonotypes and omits some of them. The sample has about 97,000 clones, roughly 86% seen once; the top ten hold just under 20%. The sequencing sample was made of peripheral blood. These receptors came from a human donor in a cohort sampled during active COVID-19. CDR3s include the opening cysteine and the closing phenylalanine or tryptophan.

j_call v_call cdr3_aa
TRBJ2-1 TRBV4-2 CASSPPSPSGDNEQFF
TRBJ1-4 TRBV15 CATSRRGFGEKLFF
TRBJ2-1 TRBV9 CASRGAGDEQFF
TRBJ1-2 TRBV7-9 CASSSGQLYGYTF
TRBJ1-1 TRBV5-6 CASTRTGGQAFF
TRBJ2-2 TRBV5-1 CASSPSPIQFLTGELFF
TRBJ2-7 TRBV27 CASSPGTYEQYF
TRBJ1-5 TRBV7-9 CASSFGQSQPQHF
TRBJ2-4 TRBV21-1 CASSNRLAGGPSGNIQYF
TRBJ2-7 TRBV27 CASSLGSGTGRHEQYF
TRBJ2-5 TRBV7-6 CASSSTNYQETQYF
TRBJ1-5 TRBV20-1 CSASSGTARNQPQHF
TRBJ1-1 TRBV19 CASSLGDTEAFF
TRBJ1-1 TRBV5-1 CASSLSTGANTEAFF
TRBJ1-5 TRBV19 CASSRDRSNQPQHF
TRBJ2-3 TRBV29-1 CSVFGLAGGPSTDTQYF
TRBJ2-7 TRBV12-5 CASGGGQAYSYEQYF
TRBJ2-7 TRBV21-1 CASSPRRRLAGLYEQYF
TRBJ1-2 TRBV6-5 CASKAEGRSGGYTF
TRBJ1-2 TRBV3-1/TRBV3-2 CASSQGSQTGGIYGYTF
TRBJ2-1 TRBV19 CASSQLGLATSDEQFF